A selection of T cell receptor beta chains follows, all from one sample in a study of T cell changes during pregnancy in multiple sclerosis. The data were produced by immunoSEQ multiplex PCR, yet TCRdb's version contains in-frame clones alone and is incomplete. The sample holds 85,000 to 100,000 clones, about 92% seen once. The material was peripheral blood, obtained in the first trimester of pregnancy. The receptor set was obtained from a female donor with multiple sclerosis, enrolled in a pregnancy study. CDR3s include the opening cysteine and the closing phenylalanine or tryptophan. Each record gives: CDR3 length, D gene, J gene, V gene, clone size, CDR3 protein, CDR3 DNA. D genes are given only for firm matches. Clone sizes are given selectively: once, few, many, or a class where the clone is expanded.

15	-	TRBJ2-1	TRBV27	once	CASTQRAEPLNEQFF	TGTGCCAGCACCCAGAGGGCGGAGCCACTCAATGAGCAGTTCTTC
15	TRBD2	TRBJ2-7	TRBV16	-	CASSRLGGGDYEQYF	TGTGCCAGCAGCCGCCTCGGGGGAGGGGACTACGAGCAGTACTTC
20	TRBD2	TRBJ2-1	TRBV29-1	-	CSVEGLSGLAGGRTYNEQFF	TGCAGCGTTGAAGGTTTAAGCGGACTAGCGGGAGGGCGCACCTACAATGAGCAGTTCTTC
14	-	TRBJ2-7	TRBV27	-	CASSLFAGSYEQYF	TGTGCCAGCAGTTTATTCGCCGGCTCCTACGAGCAGTACTTC
17	TRBD2	TRBJ2-1	TRBV28	-	CASTGRGKAGGNNEQFF	TGTGCCAGCACTGGGAGGGGAAAAGCGGGAGGTAACAATGAGCAGTTCTTC
15	-	TRBJ2-7	TRBV9	-	CASSPTGTSSYEQYF	TGTGCCAGCAGCCCGACCGGAACTAGCTCCTACGAGCAGTACTTC
20	-	TRBJ2-7	TRBV21-1	once	CASTCHGERGDRPHVYEQYF	TGTGCCAGCACCTGTCACGGAGAAAGGGGGGACAGGCCCCACGTCTACGAGCAGTACTTC
14	TRBD2	TRBJ2-7	TRBV27	once	CASSPSGRLYEQYF	TGTGCCAGCAGTCCTAGCGGGAGGCTTTACGAGCAGTACTTC
15	-	TRBJ2-2	TRBV19	-	CASRDSGVRTGELFF	TGTGCCAGTAGGGACTCAGGGGTTCGCACCGGGGAGCTGTTTTTT
14	-	TRBJ2-7	TRBV5-1	-	CASSLEGRGYEQYF	TGCGCCAGCAGCTTGGAAGGGAGGGGGTACGAGCAGTACTTC
15	-	TRBJ2-5	TRBV4-3	-	CASSQDRGPDETQYF	TGCGCCAGCAGCCAAGACAGAGGGCCAGACGAGACCCAGTACTTC
16	-	TRBJ2-2	TRBV18	-	CASSTTGQGGTGELFF	TGTGCCAGCTCTACGACTGGACAGGGAGGGACCGGGGAGCTGTTTTTT
13	-	TRBJ2-1	TRBV30	-	CAWTQNSYNEQFF	TGTGCCTGGACACAAAACTCCTACAATGAGCAGTTCTTC
13	TRBD1	TRBJ2-1	TRBV9	once	CARWDRGLNEQFF	TGTGCCAGGTGGGACAGGGGTCTCAATGAGCAGTTCTTC
16	-	TRBJ1-1	TRBV4-1	-	CASSPRWPSMNTEAFF	TGCGCCAGCAGCCCAAGATGGCCCTCGATGAACACTGAAGCTTTCTTT
13	-	TRBJ2-7	TRBV27	once	CASSQDSVYEQYF	TGTGCCAGCAGCCAGGACTCAGTCTACGAGCAGTACTTC
16	TRBD2	TRBJ2-4	TRBV7-9	-	CASSLALGREGNIQYF	TGTGCCAGCAGCTTAGCGCTTGGGCGGGAGGGAAACATTCAGTACTTC
16	TRBD1	TRBJ2-1	TRBV19	-	CASSPGTGAIYNEQFF	TGTGCCAGTAGTCCTGGGACAGGGGCCATTTACAATGAGCAGTTCTTC
14	-	TRBJ1-1	TRBV7-8	-	CASSLYGQGTEAFF	TGTGCCAGCAGCTTATACGGGCAGGGCACTGAAGCTTTCTTT
19	TRBD1	TRBJ1-5	TRBV7-9	once	CASSVARGGTGDSNQPQHF	TGTGCCAGCAGCGTAGCTCGTGGCGGGACAGGGGATAGCAATCAGCCCCAGCATTTT
18	-	TRBJ2-2	TRBV7-9	-	CASRTRAGGTGAVGELFF	TGTGCCAGCAGAACAAGAGCGGGTGGGACGGGAGCGGTCGGGGAGCTGTTTTTT
15	-	TRBJ1-2	TRBV5-6	-	CASSLAYRVDYGYTF	TGTGCCAGCAGCTTGGCCTACAGGGTTGACTATGGCTACACCTTC
11	-	TRBJ1-2	TRBV25-1	-	CASSAGYGYTF	TGTGCCAGCAGTGCAGGGTATGGCTACACCTTC
14	-	TRBJ2-1	TRBV5-4	once	CASSLSTAYNEQFF	TGTGCCAGCAGCTTAAGTACAGCCTACAATGAGCAGTTCTTC
15	-	TRBJ2-1	TRBV5-5	-	CASQLSASSYNEQFF	TGTGCCAGCCAATTAAGCGCGAGCTCCTACAATGAGCAGTTCTTC
13	-	TRBJ2-7	TRBV5-6	-	CASSLGVSYEQYF	TGTGCCAGCAGCTTGGGCGTCTCCTACGAGCAGTACTTC
11	-	TRBJ2-7	TRBV6-1	-	CASRRDYEQYF	TGTGCCAGCCGGCGGGACTACGAGCAGTACTTC
15	TRBD2	TRBJ2-3	TRBV4-2	-	CASSQVAGGTDTQYF	TGTGCCAGCAGCCAAGTAGCGGGCGGCACAGATACGCAGTATTTT
14	TRBD1	TRBJ2-3	TRBV27	-	CASSLDRSTDTQYF	TGTGCCAGCAGTCTGGACAGGAGCACAGATACGCAGTATTTT
17	TRBD1	TRBJ2-7	TRBV4-1	few	CASSQDLMTGTGYEQYF	TGCGCCAGCAGCCAAGATCTGATGACAGGGACGGGATACGAGCAGTACTTC
14	TRBD2	TRBJ2-7	TRBV27	-	CASSGWTSGYEQYF	TGTGCCAGCAGTGGCTGGACTAGCGGCTACGAGCAGTACTTC
13	TRBD2	TRBJ2-2	TRBV30	-	CAWTDGGAGELFF	TGTGCCTGGACCGATGGGGGGGCCGGGGAGCTGTTTTTT
16	-	TRBJ1-4	TRBV28	-	CASSFAGGSTNEKLFF	TGTGCCAGCAGTTTCGCGGGAGGATCAACTAATGAAAAACTGTTTTTT
14	-	TRBJ1-1	TRBV18	-	CASSPLAPNTEAFF	TGTGCCAGCTCACCCTTGGCCCCGAACACTGAAGCTTTCTTT
13	-	TRBJ1-4	TRBV30	-	CAWSRAAEGKLFF	TGTGCCTGGAGTAGGGCAGCCGAGGGAAAACTGTTTTTT
17	-	TRBJ2-7	TRBV6-1	-	CASSEWPGTPQNYEQYF	TGTGCCAGCAGTGAATGGCCGGGGACTCCCCAGAATTACGAGCAGTACTTC
17	TRBD1	TRBJ1-5	TRBV7-6	-	CASSPTGLGVSNQPQHF	TGTGCCAGCAGCCCGACAGGGCTGGGGGTGAGCAATCAGCCCCAGCATTTT
15	-	TRBJ1-4	TRBV4-1	-	CASSQDRQGSEKLFF	TGCGCCAGCAGCCAAGATCGGCAGGGCAGTGAAAAACTGTTTTTT
13	-	TRBJ2-1	TRBV27	-	CASSFGTLNEQFF	TGTGCCAGCAGTTTTGGGACTCTCAATGAGCAGTTCTTC
14	-	TRBJ2-7	TRBV15	-	CATSSLKSGVEQYF	TGTGCCACCAGCAGCCTGAAGTCGGGGGTCGAGCAGTACTTC
13	-	TRBJ1-5	TRBV30	-	CAWSLSGGGPQHF	TGTGCCTGGAGTTTAAGTGGGGGCGGGCCCCAGCATTTT
11	-	TRBJ1-2	TRBV27	-	CASWGDYGYTF	TGTGCCAGCTGGGGGGATTATGGCTACACCTTC
15	-	TRBJ1-1	TRBV7-9	once	CASSDMRGRDTEAFF	TGTGCCAGCAGCGATATGCGGGGGAGAGACACTGAAGCTTTCTTT
17	TRBD2	TRBJ2-3	TRBV2	-	CASSDLVAGRSTDTQYF	TGTGCCAGCAGTGATTTAGTAGCGGGCCGGAGCACAGATACGCAGTATTTT
15	TRBD2	TRBJ2-3	TRBV27	-	CASSPRPSGGDTQYF	TGTGCCAGCAGTCCCCGCCCTAGCGGGGGGGATACGCAGTATTTT
12	TRBD2	TRBJ2-3	TRBV2	-	CASRDYTDTQYF	TGTGCCAGCCGGGACTACACAGATACGCAGTATTTT
12	-	TRBJ2-1	TRBV9	-	CASSSRSNEQFF	TGTGCCAGCAGCTCCAGAAGCAATGAGCAGTTCTTC
15	-	TRBJ2-3	TRBV13	-	CASSSGLPGTDTQYF	TGTGCCAGCAGCTCGGGACTCCCAGGCACAGATACGCAGTATTTT
14	TRBD1	TRBJ2-7	TRBV9	-	CASSVAGGTYEQYF	TGTGCCAGCAGCGTGGCAGGGGGAACCTACGAGCAGTACTTC
14	TRBD2	TRBJ2-1	TRBV6-6	-	CASTPSGKNNEQFF	TGTGCCAGCACGCCTAGCGGGAAGAACAATGAGCAGTTCTTC
15	-	TRBJ2-3	TRBV5-1	-	CASSLRGLGTDTQYF	TGCGCCAGCAGCTTGAGAGGGCTTGGCACAGATACGCAGTATTTT
13	TRBD1	TRBJ2-5	TRBV11-1	-	CASSFGTGGTQYF	TGTGCCAGCAGCTTCGGGACAGGAGGGACCCAGTACTTC
18	TRBD1	TRBJ2-2	TRBV19	-	CASSQRGLQGANTGELFF	TGTGCCAGTAGCCAACGAGGCTTACAGGGGGCCAACACCGGGGAGCTGTTTTTT
14	-	TRBJ2-1	TRBV6-5	once	CASSDSLFHNEQFF	TGTGCCAGCAGTGACTCCCTCTTTCACAATGAGCAGTTCTTC
14	-	TRBJ1-5	TRBV6-1	-	CASSEGGADRPQHF	TGTGCCAGCAGTGAGGGGGGGGCAGATCGGCCCCAGCATTTT
11	TRBD1	TRBJ1-1	TRBV7-9	-	CASSYDREAFF	TGTGCCAGCAGCTACGACAGGGAGGCTTTCTTT
12	-	TRBJ1-1	TRBV9	few	CATEEIRGSAFF	TGTGCCACCGAAGAAATAAGGGGGTCAGCTTTCTTT
16	-	TRBJ1-5	TRBV6-1	-	CASSEAKQISNQPQHF	TGTGCCAGCAGTGAAGCGAAACAGATTAGCAATCAGCCCCAGCATTTT
16	TRBD2	TRBJ2-3	TRBV18	-	CASSPTGGRVKDTQYF	TGTGCCAGCTCACCAACGGGCGGGAGAGTCAAAGATACGCAGTATTTT